One T cell receptor beta chain is described in this entry. What it binds is not known. The data stem from a study of OX40 agonist ivuxolimab in advanced cancers. Study results and caveats: The study found that CD8+ T cells averaged more expanded clones than CD4+. Nonresponders included some who also had low normalized T-cell clonal expansion.

The method was immunoSEQ multiplex PCR; TCRdb's version includes in-frame clones alone and lacks a portion of them. The table shows more than 50,000 clones, with roughly 82% occurring only once. Germline V CDR1 and CDR2: SNHLY, FYNNEI. V dropped 0 bases and J dropped 5; count of bases not matched to a gene: 10. CDR3 length equals 17 residues. The chain combines TRBV2 with TRBJ1-5; 7 bases are shared with TRBD1. The sequence came from an adult with an advanced solid tumor such as melanoma, head and neck, liver or kidney cancer. The material was CD4+ or CD8+ T cells sorted from blood, obtained in a trial of the OX40 agonist ivuxolimab. CDR3 in DNA: TGTGCCAGCAGTGAAGCCCGACGATTCACAGGGGATCAGCCCCAGCATTTT. Its translation is CASSEARRFTGDQPQHF.